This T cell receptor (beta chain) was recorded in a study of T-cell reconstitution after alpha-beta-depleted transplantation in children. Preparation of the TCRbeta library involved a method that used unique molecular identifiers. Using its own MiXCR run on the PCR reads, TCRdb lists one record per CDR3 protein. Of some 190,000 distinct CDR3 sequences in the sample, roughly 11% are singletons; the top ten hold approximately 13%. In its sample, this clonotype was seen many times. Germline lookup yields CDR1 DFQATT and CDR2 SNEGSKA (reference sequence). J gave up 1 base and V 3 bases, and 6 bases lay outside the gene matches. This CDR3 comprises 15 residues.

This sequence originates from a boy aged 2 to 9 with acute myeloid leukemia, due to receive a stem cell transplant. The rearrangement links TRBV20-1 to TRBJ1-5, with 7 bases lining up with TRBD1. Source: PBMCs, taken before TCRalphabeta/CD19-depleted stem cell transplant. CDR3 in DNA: TGCAGTGCTAGGGAGGGGGCGGTCAGCAATCAGCCCCAGCATTTT. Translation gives CSAREGAVSNQPQHF.